This T cell receptor (beta chain) came from a study of T-cell memory formation after mild COVID-19. Germline V gene lookup returns CDR1 SQVTM and CDR2 ANQGSEA. This CDR3 region has 14 residues. The V end lost 1 base, the J end lost 2 bases, and 12 bases lay between the germline ends. This clonotype was observed a few times. Via MiXCR, TCRdb re-called the 5' RACE reads, giving one row per CDR3 protein. The sample includes about 470,000 distinct CDR3 sequences, roughly 20% of them seen just once. The chain recombines TRBV29-1 with TRBJ2-7; D gene unclear. The receptor was derived from an adult woman who had mild COVID-19 (a few samples of this study predate the infection). Cell type and time point are not known. Sequencing input: PBMCs or a T cell subset sorted from them (not recorded which). CDR3 loop: CSVEGYEGPYEQYF. DNA for the CDR3: TGCAGCGTTGAAGGGTATGAAGGGCCCTACGAGCAGTACTTC.